Given below is one TCR beta chain in context. The target antigen is unknown. CDR1 and CDR2 from the germline V gene are KGHSH and LQKENI. The CDR3 loop spans 15 amino acids. Trimming removed 2 bases from V and 4 bases from J; junction bases left unmatched: 5. The sample belongs to a study of cytomegalovirus exposure and HLA in healthy donors. General study points: Rarity held for most TCR sequences, but there were some public TCRs that occurred in many donors. Reports indicated that the classifier achieved high specificity and sensitivity in diagnosing cytomegalovirus status. In vitro data verified a few CMV-associated chains as specific for CMV antigens.

Some clones are missing from TCRdb's copy, which holds only in-frame ones; the method was immunoSEQ multiplex PCR. Among some 98,000 clones listed, around 88% were seen once. The chain recombines TRBV18 with TRBJ2-1, with 7 bases matching TRBD1. The source is a woman aged 25-40 years in good health and CMV-seronegative. Source material: PBMCs. As DNA, the CDR3 is TGTGCCAGCTCACCAGACAGGGCAGGATACAATGAGCAGTTCTTC. This gives the protein CASSPDRAGYNEQFF.